One and the same sample provided the 11 T cell receptor beta chains below, sequenced in a study of control samples from healthy donors and cancer patients. Clones were sequenced by immunoSEQ multiplex PCR, and TCRdb holds only the in-frame ones, with some missing. This table holds around 130,000 clones, more than 80% found once. Sequencing was carried out using blood. These receptors originate from a man aged 18 to 29 in good health.

The genes are TRBV27 and TRBJ2-3; 12 bases are a match to TRBD1. The V segment lost 6 bases and the J segment 3 bases; nucleotides outside the gene matches: 7. Germline V gives CDR1 MNHEY, CDR2 SMNVEV (reference sequence). The CDR3 spans 16 residues. CDR3 protein: CASSPRDRGQTDTQYF. In nucleotides, the CDR3 is TGTGCCAGCAGCCCACGGGACAGGGGGCAGACAGATACGCAGTATTTT.

The chain employs TRBV6-6 and TRBJ1-1; D might be TRBD1 (6 bases). V lost 5 bases and J 11 bases, leaving 30 bases between the germline ends. The CDR3 runs 17 residues. The germline V gene encodes CDR1 MNHNY and CDR2 SVGAGI (reference sequence). In DNA, the CDR3 is TGTGCCAGCAGTCCGAAGGACAGATCCCTCTTGAGGTTTTACGCTTTCTTT. It is translated as CASSPKDRSLLRFYAFF.

The V call is TRBV18, the J call TRBJ2-7, with TRBD2 matching 8 bases. The junction had 6 bases not matched to a gene; V was cut back by 4 bases and J by 7 bases. Germline V gene data show CDR1 as KGHSH and CDR2 as LQKENI. The CDR3 spans 13 residues. The CDR3 sequence: CASSLSGEREQYV. CDR3 bases: TGTGCCAGCTCACTTAGCGGGGAACGGGAGCAGTACGTC.

This clone was seen just once. The gene calls are TRBV6-2 or TRBV6-3 and TRBJ1-3; D unresolved. V dropped 2 bases and J dropped 0 bases, with 8 bases sitting between them. In germline, CDR1 is MNHEY, CDR2 SVGEGT. This CDR3 contains 15 residues. In DNA, the CDR3 is TGTGCCAGCAGTTACGCCGGAATCTCTGGAAACACCATATATTTT. It encodes CASSYAGISGNTIYF.

The gene calls are TRBV7-9 and TRBJ2-1; no clear D gene. V was cut by 1 base and J by 0 bases, with 10 bases left in between. This CDR3 comprises 16 residues. In germline, CDR1 is SEHNR, CDR2 FQNEAQ (reference sequence). The CDR3 nucleotides read TGTGCCAGCAGCTTAGAGGGCTTACGCTCCTACAATGAGCAGTTCTTC. Protein: CASSLEGLRSYNEQFF.

A remark on this clone: Within the sample, other DNA sequences also encode this same CDR3. This chain links TRBV12-3 or TRBV12-4 with TRBJ1-3; D remains unclear. The CDR3 contains 12 residues. Trimming shortened V by 3 bases and J by 4 bases, and 4 bases separated the two germline ends. This CDR3 reads CASSFGGNTIYF. In DNA form, the CDR3 reads TGTGCCAGCAGTTTCGGGGGAAACACCATATATTTT.

This chain's CDR3 is CASETGGENTGELFF. CDR3 nucleotide sequence: TGTGCCAGCGAGACAGGGGGCGAGAACACCGGGGAGCTGTTTTTT. This sequence joins TRBV27 and TRBJ2-2; TRBD1 matches at 10 bases. After removal of 8 bases from V and 1 base from J, the junction contained 4 bases not matched to a gene. In germline, CDR1 is MNHEY, CDR2 SMNVEV (reference sequence). The CDR3 is 15 amino acids.

The chain joins TRBV30 to TRBJ2-2; unclear D gene. The CDR3 is 13 residues long. CDR1 is GTSNPN, CDR2 SVGIG, per germline (reference sequence). The V gene lost 2 bases and the J gene lost 5 bases, with 9 bases spanning the gap. CDR3 sequence: CAWSSLWTGELFF. CDR3 sequence (DNA): TGTGCCTGGAGTTCCCTGTGGACCGGGGAGCTGTTTTTT.

The chain recombines TRBV15 with TRBJ1-5; TRBD1 aligns across 10 bases. The CDR3 runs 14 residues. Germline V gene data show CDR1 as LNHNV and CDR2 as YYDKDF (reference sequence). The trim removed 5 bases at V and 6 bases at J, leaving 4 bases unmatched. The CDR3 protein is CATSGGQGGQPQHF. In DNA form, the CDR3 reads TGTGCCACCAGCGGCGGACAGGGGGGTCAGCCCCAGCATTTT.

The CDR3, as DNA: TGTGCCAGCAGCACAGCGAGTTACGAGCAGTACTTC. Its protein is CASSTASYEQYF. The genes are TRBV7-9 and TRBJ2-7; D unresolved. The CDR3 consists of 12 residues. Germline assignment: CDR1 SEHNR and CDR2 FQNEAQ (reference sequence). Trimming took off 5 bases at V and 4 bases at J, with 9 bases between the two ends.

This clone has only one observation. The rearrangement joins TRBV6-6 to TRBJ2-3; D unclear. The V gene lost 2 bases and the J gene lost 2 bases, with 14 bases spanning the gap. Per germline, CDR1 MNHNY and CDR2 SVGAGI (reference sequence). The length of the CDR3 is 16 residues. The CDR3 DNA follows: TGTGCCAGCAGTTACCGAGCTGGGTCGTCCACAGATACGCAGTATTTT. Its translation: CASSYRAGSSTDTQYF.